This entry features one T cell receptor beta chain sequence. Antigen: not known. This specimen belongs to a study of response to subunit inactivated influenza vaccine. TCRdb redid the calling of the RT-PCR reads with MiXCR, one entry per CDR3 protein. The sample records more than 500,000 distinct CDR3 sequences, about 11% being singletons. Germline V lookup: CDR1 SGHDT, CDR2 YYEEEE. The V gene lost 4 bases and the J gene lost 7 bases, with 11 bases spanning the gap. This CDR3 region has 12 residues. Whole-study results and caveats: With each seasonal influenza vaccination, the authors suggested, few new T cells are recruited.

These records were also assigned to another study, of T cells expressing NK-cell markers. According to that study: Scientists made TCR beta cDNA using 5'RACE template switching with UMIs. Each TCR beta repertoire originated in sorted T cells that were CD3+CD56+NKG2C+, CD3+CD56+NKG2C- or CD3+CD56-NKG2C+. Of the CD8+ T cell pool in roughly 6 donors, about 1.0-8% was accounted for by dominant NKG2C+ clonotypes. Whether expanded NKG2C+ T cell clones were HCMV specific stayed uncertain.

The source is a man over 45 who received an inactivated influenza vaccine. The chain employs TRBV5-6 and TRBJ1-2; D is uncertain. The specimen comprised PBMCs from blood, sampled on the day of vaccination. The CDR3 DNA reads as TGTGCCAGCAGCCGGGGTGGATCTGGCTACACCTTC. Translating gives CASSRGGSGYTF.